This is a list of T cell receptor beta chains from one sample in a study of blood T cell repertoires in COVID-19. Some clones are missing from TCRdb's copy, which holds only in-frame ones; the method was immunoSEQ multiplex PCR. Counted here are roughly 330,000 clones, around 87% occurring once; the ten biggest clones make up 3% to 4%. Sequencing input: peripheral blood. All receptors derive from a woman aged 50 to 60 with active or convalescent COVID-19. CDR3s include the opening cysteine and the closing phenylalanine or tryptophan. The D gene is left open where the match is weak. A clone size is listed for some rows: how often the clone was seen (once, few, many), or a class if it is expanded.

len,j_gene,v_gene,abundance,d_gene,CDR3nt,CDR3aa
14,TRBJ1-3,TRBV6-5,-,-,TGTGCCAGCAGCCCCCCAGGGTCGGGAAACACCATATATTTT,CASSPPGSGNTIYF
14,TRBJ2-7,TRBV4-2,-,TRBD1,TGTGCCAGCAGCCAAGATAAGGGGGCATATGAGCAGTACTTC,CASSQDKGAYEQYF
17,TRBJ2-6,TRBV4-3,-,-,TGCGCCAGCAGCCAAGCTTCAGGGGACTCTGGGGCCAACGTCCTGACTTTC,CASSQASGDSGANVLTF
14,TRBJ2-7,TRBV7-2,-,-,TGTGCCAGCAGCTTAAACGGGAGAAGGGACGAGCAGTACTTC,CASSLNGRRDEQYF
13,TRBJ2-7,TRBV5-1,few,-,TGCGCCAGCAGCCACGGTGGAGGGAACGAGCAGTACTTC,CASSHGGGNEQYF
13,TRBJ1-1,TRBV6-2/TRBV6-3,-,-,TGTGCCAGCAGTGGGGACACGAACACTGAAGCTTTCTTT,CASSGDTNTEAFF
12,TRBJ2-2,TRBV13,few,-,TGTGCCAGCAGCCCTTCGACCGGGGAGCTGTTTTTT,CASSPSTGELFF
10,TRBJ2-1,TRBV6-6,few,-,TGTGCCAGCAGTTCGGATGAGCAGTTCTTC,CASSSDEQFF
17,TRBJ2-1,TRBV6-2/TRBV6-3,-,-,TGTGCCAGCAGTTATTCGGATGACTTTGGCCCCTACAATGAGCAGTTCTTC,CASSYSDDFGPYNEQFF
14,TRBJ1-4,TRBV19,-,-,TGTGCCAGTAGGCCGACAGGAGTTAATGAAAAACTGTTTTTT,CASRPTGVNEKLFF
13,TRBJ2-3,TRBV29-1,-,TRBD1,TGCAGCGTGGGGACAGGGGTTCCCCATACGCAGTATTTT,CSVGTGVPHTQYF
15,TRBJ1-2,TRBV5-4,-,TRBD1,TGTGCCAGCAGCCGAAGGGACAGGGAATATTATGGCTACACCTTC,CASSRRDREYYGYTF
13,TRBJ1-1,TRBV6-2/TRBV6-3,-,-,TGTGCCAGCAGTCGCTCCACACCCTCTTTGGCTTTCTTT,CASSRSTPSLAFF
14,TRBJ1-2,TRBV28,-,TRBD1,TGTGCCAGCAGATCGACAGGGAACGGATCTGGCTACACCTTC,CASRSTGNGSGYTF
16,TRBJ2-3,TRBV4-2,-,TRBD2,TGTGCCAGCAGCCAAGGCCCCGCGGGGGGATCAGATACGCAGTATTTT,CASSQGPAGGSDTQYF
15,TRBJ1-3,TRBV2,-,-,TGTGCCAGCAGATCTGAACAGGGCCCTGGAAACACCATATATTTT,CASRSEQGPGNTIYF
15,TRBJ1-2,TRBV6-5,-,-,TGTGCCAGCAGTTCCGCGGGTCTTCAGGGAGGTGGCTACACCTTC,CASSSAGLQGGGYTF
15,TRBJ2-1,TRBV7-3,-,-,TGTGCCAGCAGCTTATTCGGGAGATCGAACAATGAGCAGTTCTTC,CASSLFGRSNNEQFF
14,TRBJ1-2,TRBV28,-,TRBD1,TGTGCCAGCAGTTTATCTCGACAGGGCTATGGCTACACCTTC,CASSLSRQGYGYTF
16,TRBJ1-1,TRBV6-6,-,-,TGTGCCAGCAGTTACACCGGGGCGTCGGGAGGGACTGAAGCTTTCTTT,CASSYTGASGGTEAFF
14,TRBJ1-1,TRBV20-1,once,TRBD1,TGCAGTGCTAGTGCCGACAGGGGCGACACTGAAGCTTTCTTT,CSASADRGDTEAFF
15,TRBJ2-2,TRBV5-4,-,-,TGTGCCACCAGCTCCGTAGGTTCGGGCACCGGGGAGCTGTTTTTT,CATSSVGSGTGELFF
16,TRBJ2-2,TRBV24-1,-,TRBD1,TGTGCCACCGGAAAGACCCGGACAGGGAACACCGGGGAGCTGTTTTTT,CATGKTRTGNTGELFF
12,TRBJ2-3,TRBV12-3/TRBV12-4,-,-,TGTGCCAGCAGCCCCAGGGGAGATACGCAGTATTTT,CASSPRGDTQYF
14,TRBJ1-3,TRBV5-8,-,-,TGTGCCAGCAGCTTGGACAGGGCTGGAAACACCATATATTTT,CASSLDRAGNTIYF
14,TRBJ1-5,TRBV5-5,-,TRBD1,TGTGCCAGCAGCCAAGGACAGGGAGGTCAGCCCCAGCATTTT,CASSQGQGGQPQHF
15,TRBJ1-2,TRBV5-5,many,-,TGTGCCAGCAGCCTGACATCGGGAACTAACTATGGCTACACCTTC,CASSLTSGTNYGYTF
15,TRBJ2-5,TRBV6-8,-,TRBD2,TGTGCCAGCCCGACGGTAGAACTAGCGGAGGAGACCCAGTACTTC,CASPTVELAEETQYF
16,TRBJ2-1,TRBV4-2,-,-,TGTGCCAGCAGCCAAGAGTCCGGGTTCTCCTACAATGAGCAGTTCTTC,CASSQESGFSYNEQFF
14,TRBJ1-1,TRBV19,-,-,TGTGCCAGTAGTTCTACAGGCGCGAACACTGAAGCTTTCTTT,CASSSTGANTEAFF
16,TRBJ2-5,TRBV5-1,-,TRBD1,TGCGCCAGCACCAGAATCCGGGACAGTAATCAAGAGACCCAGTACTTC,CASTRIRDSNQETQYF
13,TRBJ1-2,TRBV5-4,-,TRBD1,TGTGCCAGCAGCGTGACAGGGTCCTATGGCTACACCTTC,CASSVTGSYGYTF
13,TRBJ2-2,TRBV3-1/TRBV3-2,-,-,TGTGCCAGCAGCCGACTAGACACCGGGGAGCTGTTTTTT,CASSRLDTGELFF
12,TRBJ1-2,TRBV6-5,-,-,TGTGCCAGCAGTTACTCGGGAGGTGGCTACACCTTC,CASSYSGGGYTF
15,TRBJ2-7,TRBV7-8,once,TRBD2,TGTGCCAGCAGCAGTAGCGGGTCCGCCTCCTACGAGCAGTACTTC,CASSSSGSASYEQYF
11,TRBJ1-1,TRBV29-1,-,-,TGCAGCGGCAGGGGTGAGGCTGAAGCTTTCTTT,CSGRGEAEAFF